This T cell receptor (beta chain) was sequenced in a study of T cells expressing NK-cell markers. cDNA encoding TCR beta was synthesized via 5'RACE template switching incorporating UMIs. TCRdb processed the 5' RACE reads again and assigns one entry to each CDR3 protein, with no DNA. Its table lists about 550,000 distinct CDR3 sequences. The CDR3 runs to 15 residues. Germline CDR1 is LGHNA and CDR2 is YNFKEQ. Specimen: blood T cells: a sorted CD56 or NKG2C T cell subset, CD4+ or CD8+ T cells, or bulk PBMC T cells (not recorded which). This receptor was obtained from a man between 18 and 29 years old in good health. The V call is TRBV4-2, the J call TRBJ2-7; TCRdb's D call of TRBD1 is untestable without DNA. Here the CDR3 reads CASSQEPLSSYEQYF.